The rows below give T cell receptor beta chains drawn from one sample of a study of early T cells in non-severe SARS-CoV-2 infection. Using its own MiXCR run on the 5' RACE reads, TCRdb lists one record per CDR3 protein. In the table there are tens of thousands of distinct CDR3 sequences, 9.5% to 13% of which are singletons. The material was whole blood, obtained at baseline. The origin of the receptors is an adult who was a healthcare worker with PCR-confirmed SARS-CoV-2 infection or an uninfected control (not recorded which). The CDR3 runs from the conserved cysteine through the conserved F or W. D genes are given only for firm matches. Only part of the rows carry a size: once, few, many, or a class if the clone is expanded.

D gene: TRBD2
clone size: -
J gene: TRBJ2-1
V gene: TRBV20-1
CDR3 DNA: TGCAGTGCTAGAGAGCGGGGGGGCTGGGATGAGCAGTTCTTC
CDR3 protein: CSARERGGWDEQFF

D gene: -
clone size: -
J gene: TRBJ1-1
V gene: TRBV5-1
CDR3 DNA: TGCGCCAGCAGCTTGGCCGTGACAGATAAGAACACTGAAGCTTTCTTT
CDR3 protein: CASSLAVTDKNTEAFF

D gene: -
clone size: many
J gene: TRBJ1-6
V gene: TRBV3-1
CDR3 DNA: TGTGCCAGCAGCCAAGAGCGGGGGGTTCAGGATTCACCCCTCCACTTT
CDR3 protein: CASSQERGVQDSPLHF

D gene: TRBD2
clone size: -
J gene: TRBJ2-3
V gene: TRBV7-2
CDR3 DNA: TGTGCCAGCAGCTCAATGCTAGCGGGGGGGTCAAGGGAACAAGATACGCAGTATTTT
CDR3 protein: CASSSMLAGGSREQDTQYF

D gene: -
clone size: -
J gene: TRBJ1-2
V gene: TRBV7-9
CDR3 DNA: TGTGCCAGCAGACCCGACAGCTATGGCTACACCTTC
CDR3 protein: CASRPDSYGYTF

D gene: -
clone size: -
J gene: TRBJ1-1
V gene: TRBV5-1
CDR3 DNA: TGCGCCAGCAGCTTGGGGGACACCCGAATGAACACTGAAGCTTTCTTT
CDR3 protein: CASSLGDTRMNTEAFF

D gene: -
clone size: many
J gene: TRBJ2-6
V gene: TRBV19
CDR3 DNA: TGTGCCAGTAGTCCGGACTTCTCTGGGGCCAACGTCCTGACTTTC
CDR3 protein: CASSPDFSGANVLTF

D gene: -
clone size: few
J gene: TRBJ1-2
V gene: TRBV25-1
CDR3 DNA: TGTGCCAGCAGTGAATTCTCAGGCGCCTATGGCTACACCTTC
CDR3 protein: CASSEFSGAYGYTF

D gene: TRBD1
clone size: many
J gene: TRBJ1-3
V gene: TRBV5-6
CDR3 DNA: TGTGCCAGCAGCTTGACTGCAGGGGGTGGAAACACCATATATTTT
CDR3 protein: CASSLTAGGGNTIYF

D gene: -
clone size: -
J gene: TRBJ1-5
V gene: TRBV28
CDR3 DNA: TGTGCCAGCACTCCGGCAGGGAGGAATCAGCCCCAGCATTTT
CDR3 protein: CASTPAGRNQPQHF

D gene: -
clone size: few
J gene: TRBJ1-1
V gene: TRBV5-1
CDR3 DNA: TGCGCCAGCAGCTATCCGACGGAGAACACTGAAGCTTTCTTT
CDR3 protein: CASSYPTENTEAFF

D gene: -
clone size: few
J gene: TRBJ1-2
V gene: TRBV21-1
CDR3 DNA: TGTGCCAGCAATCCCCGAGGGGGAGCTTCAGGGTATGGCTACACCTTC
CDR3 protein: CASNPRGGASGYGYTF

D gene: -
clone size: -
J gene: TRBJ2-7
V gene: TRBV5-1
CDR3 DNA: TGCGCCAGCAGTCCCCCAGTGGGACCCTACGAGCAGTACTTC
CDR3 protein: CASSPPVGPYEQYF

D gene: TRBD1
clone size: many
J gene: TRBJ1-5
V gene: TRBV6-6
CDR3 DNA: TGTGCCAGCAGTTACTCAGGGGGCGCGGAGCCCCAGCATTTT
CDR3 protein: CASSYSGGAEPQHF